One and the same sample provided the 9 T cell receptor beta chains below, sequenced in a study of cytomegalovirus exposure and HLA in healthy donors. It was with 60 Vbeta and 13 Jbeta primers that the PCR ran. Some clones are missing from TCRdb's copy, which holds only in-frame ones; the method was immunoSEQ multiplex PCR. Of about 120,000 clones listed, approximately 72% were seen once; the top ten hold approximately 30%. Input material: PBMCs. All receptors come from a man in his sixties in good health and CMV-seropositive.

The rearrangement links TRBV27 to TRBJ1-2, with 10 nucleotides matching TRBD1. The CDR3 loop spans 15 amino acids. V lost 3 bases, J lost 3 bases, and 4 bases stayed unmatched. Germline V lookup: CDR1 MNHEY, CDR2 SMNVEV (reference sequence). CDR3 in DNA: TGTGCCAGCAGTTTCGGGACAGGGGCCTACTATGGCTACACCTTC. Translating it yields CASSFGTGAYYGYTF.

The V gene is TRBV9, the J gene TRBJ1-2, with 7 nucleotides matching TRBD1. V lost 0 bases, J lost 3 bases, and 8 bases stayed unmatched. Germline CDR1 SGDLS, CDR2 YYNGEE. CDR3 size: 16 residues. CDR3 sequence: CASSVGGGRGDYGYTF. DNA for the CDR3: TGTGCCAGCAGCGTAGGCGGCGGCAGGGGGGACTATGGCTACACCTTC.

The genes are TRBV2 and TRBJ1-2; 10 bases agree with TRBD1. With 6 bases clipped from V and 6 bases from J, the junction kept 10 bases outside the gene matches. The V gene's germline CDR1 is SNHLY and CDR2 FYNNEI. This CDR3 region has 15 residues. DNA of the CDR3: TGTGCCAGCAGCCTATCCCCCGGGACAGGGGATGGCTACACCTTC. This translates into CASSLSPGTGDGYTF.

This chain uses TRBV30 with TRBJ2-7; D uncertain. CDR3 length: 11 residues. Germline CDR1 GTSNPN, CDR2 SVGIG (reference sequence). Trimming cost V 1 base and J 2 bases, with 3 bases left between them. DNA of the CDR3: TGTGCCTGGAGTGGGCCCTACGAGCAGTACTTC. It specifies CAWSGPYEQYF.

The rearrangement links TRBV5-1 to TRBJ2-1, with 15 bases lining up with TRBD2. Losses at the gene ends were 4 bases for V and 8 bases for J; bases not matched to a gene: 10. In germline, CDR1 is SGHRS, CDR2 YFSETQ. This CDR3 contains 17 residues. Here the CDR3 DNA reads TGCGCCAGCAGCATTTCGGGACTAGCGGGAGGAGGCGATGAGCAGTTCTTC. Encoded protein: CASSISGLAGGGDEQFF. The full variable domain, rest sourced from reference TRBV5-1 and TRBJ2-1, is KAGVTQTPRYLIKTRGQQVTLSCSPISGHRSVSWYQQTPGQGLQFLFEYFSETQRNKGNFPGRFSGRQFSNSRSEMNVSTLELGDSALYLCASSISGLAGGGDEQFFGPGTRLTVL.

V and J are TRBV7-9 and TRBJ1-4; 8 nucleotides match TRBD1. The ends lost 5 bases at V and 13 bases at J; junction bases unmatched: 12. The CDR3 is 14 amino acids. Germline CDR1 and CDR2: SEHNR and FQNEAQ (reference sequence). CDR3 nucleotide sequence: TGTGCCAGCAGCACACAGGGGGGAATGAAAAGACTGTTTTTT. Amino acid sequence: CASSTQGGMKRLFF.

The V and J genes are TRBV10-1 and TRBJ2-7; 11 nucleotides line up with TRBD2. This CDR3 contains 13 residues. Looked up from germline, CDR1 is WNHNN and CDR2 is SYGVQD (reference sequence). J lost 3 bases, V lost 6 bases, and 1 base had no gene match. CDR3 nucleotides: TGCGCCAGCAGCGGGACTAGCGGCTACGAGCAGTACTTC. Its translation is CASSGTSGYEQYF.

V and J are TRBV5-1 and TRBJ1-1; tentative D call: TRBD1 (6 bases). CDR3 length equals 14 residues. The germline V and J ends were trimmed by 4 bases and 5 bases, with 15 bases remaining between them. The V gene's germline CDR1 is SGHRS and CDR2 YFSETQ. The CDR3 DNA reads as TGCGCCAGCAGCCCACTGACAGGTCGAACTGAAGCTTTCTTT. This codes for CASSPLTGRTEAFF.

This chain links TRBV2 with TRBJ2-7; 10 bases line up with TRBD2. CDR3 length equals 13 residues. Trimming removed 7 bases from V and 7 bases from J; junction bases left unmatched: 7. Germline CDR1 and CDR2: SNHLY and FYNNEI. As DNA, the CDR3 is TGTGCCAGCACCCTAGCGGGAGTGGGGGAGCAGTACTTC. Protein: CASTLAGVGEQYF.